There are many counts of the clone carrying this TCR beta chain. The antigen is undetermined. Amplification of ligated cDNA took four PCR rounds with SP2 and nested alpha and beta constant primers. Reverse transcription of blood and skin TCR RNA was primed at alpha and beta constant regions. TCRdb re-called the 5' RACE reads with MiXCR, one entry per CDR3 protein. The data show approximately 32,000 distinct CDR3 sequences, with 16% seen just once and around 2.5% held by the top ten. The data are from a study of naive and memory T cell subsets. Study-wide results and caveats: The RNA method is potentially sensitive to activation and differentiation changes.

The library had UMIs added by 3' ligation of an oligonucleotide to TCR cDNA. Unsorted total RNA, roughly 1 to 1,100 ng, was DNase treated before reverse transcription. This sequence originates from a female donor in good health.

CDR3 coding DNA: TGTGCCAGCAGTAAGGACAGGGGACGAGAGACCCAGTACTTC. Its translation: CASSKDRGRETQYF. V and J are TRBV6-5 and TRBJ2-5; 9 bases line up with TRBD1. Germline V gives CDR1 MNHEY, CDR2 SVGAGI. This CDR3 comprises 14 residues. V lost 5 bases, J lost 4 bases, and 5 bases stayed unmatched.